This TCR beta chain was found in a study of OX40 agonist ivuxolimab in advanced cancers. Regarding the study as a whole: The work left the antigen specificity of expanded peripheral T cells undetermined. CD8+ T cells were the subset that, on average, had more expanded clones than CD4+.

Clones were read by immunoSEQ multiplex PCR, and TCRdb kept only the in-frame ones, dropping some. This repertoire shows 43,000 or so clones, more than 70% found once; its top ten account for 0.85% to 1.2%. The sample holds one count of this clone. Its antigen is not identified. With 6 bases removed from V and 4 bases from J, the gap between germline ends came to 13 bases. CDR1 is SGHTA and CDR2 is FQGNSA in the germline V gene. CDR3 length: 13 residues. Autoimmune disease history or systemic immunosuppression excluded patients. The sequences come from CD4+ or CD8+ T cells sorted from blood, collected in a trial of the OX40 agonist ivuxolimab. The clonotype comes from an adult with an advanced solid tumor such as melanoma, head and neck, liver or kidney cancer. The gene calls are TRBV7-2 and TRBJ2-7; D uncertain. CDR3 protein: CASSLGNLYEQYF. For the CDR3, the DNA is TGTGCCAGCAGTCTAGGGAATCTATACGAGCAGTACTTC. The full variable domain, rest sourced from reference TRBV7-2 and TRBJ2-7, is GAGVSQSPSNKVTEKGKDVELRCDPISGHTALYWYRQSLGQGLEFLIYFQGNSAPDKSGLPSDRFSAERTGGSVSTLTIQRTQQEDSAVYLCASSLGNLYEQYFGPGTRLTVT.